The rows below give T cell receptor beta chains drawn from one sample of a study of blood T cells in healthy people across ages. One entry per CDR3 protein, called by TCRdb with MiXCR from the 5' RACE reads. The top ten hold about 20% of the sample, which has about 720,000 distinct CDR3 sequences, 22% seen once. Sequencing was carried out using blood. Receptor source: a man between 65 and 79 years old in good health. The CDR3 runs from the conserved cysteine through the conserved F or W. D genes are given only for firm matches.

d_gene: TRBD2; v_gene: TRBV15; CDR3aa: CATSRDGLAGGENTGELFF
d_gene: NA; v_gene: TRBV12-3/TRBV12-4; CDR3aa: CASSFPGRAFF
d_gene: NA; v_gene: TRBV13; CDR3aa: CASSLDTGASTDTQYF
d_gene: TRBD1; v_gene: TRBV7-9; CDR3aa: CASSTIRDRGKQYF
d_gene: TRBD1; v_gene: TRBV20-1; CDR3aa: CSWVWGQGYTEAFF
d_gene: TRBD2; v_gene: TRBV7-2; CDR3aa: CASSFSGRGETQYF
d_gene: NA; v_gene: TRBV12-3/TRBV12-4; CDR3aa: CASSFGGRSYEQYF
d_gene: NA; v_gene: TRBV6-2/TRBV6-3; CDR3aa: CASSYANGGLEQFF
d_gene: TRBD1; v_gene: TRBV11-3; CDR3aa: CASSPRQGKRSVGYTF
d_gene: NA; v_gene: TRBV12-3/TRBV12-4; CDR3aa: CASRPGQPRETQYF
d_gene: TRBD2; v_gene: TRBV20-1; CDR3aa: CSARSSQAGSSYNEQFF
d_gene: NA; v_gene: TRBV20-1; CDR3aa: CSAARGGAGNQPQHF
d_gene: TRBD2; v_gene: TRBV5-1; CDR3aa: CASSLDSGSGNTQYF
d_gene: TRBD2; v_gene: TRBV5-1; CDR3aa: CASNPSGGRGSSYEQYF
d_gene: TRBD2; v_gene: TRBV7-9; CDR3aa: CASSRTSGGLIADTQYF
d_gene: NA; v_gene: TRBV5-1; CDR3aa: CASSLAGGASTEAFF
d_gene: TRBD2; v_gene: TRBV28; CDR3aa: CASSLYVAGGRNEQFF
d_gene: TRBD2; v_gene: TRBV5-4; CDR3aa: CASSLVGWRGSTDTQYF
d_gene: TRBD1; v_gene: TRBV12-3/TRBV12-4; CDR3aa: CASSFDRAEDTQYF
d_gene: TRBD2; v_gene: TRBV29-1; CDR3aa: CSATGGGRETQYF
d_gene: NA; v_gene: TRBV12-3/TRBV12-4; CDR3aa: CASSFKDTGYTF
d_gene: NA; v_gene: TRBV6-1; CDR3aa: CAISEFQPQHF
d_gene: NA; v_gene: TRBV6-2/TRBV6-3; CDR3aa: CASSPRRQSSYNEQFF
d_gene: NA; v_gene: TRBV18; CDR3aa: CASSPRGQDYNEQFF
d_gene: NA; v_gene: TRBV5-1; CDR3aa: CASSSTTNNEQFF
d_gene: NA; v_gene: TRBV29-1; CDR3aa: CSVEDRQDFNFNYGYTF
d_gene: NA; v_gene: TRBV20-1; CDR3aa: CSAPQGGRAKNIQYF
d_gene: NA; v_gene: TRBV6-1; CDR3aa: CASSEIVRSEQYF
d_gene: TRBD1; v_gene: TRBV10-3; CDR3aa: CAITGTGVNTEAFF
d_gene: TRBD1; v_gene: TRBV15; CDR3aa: CATSRDGGTGARTDTQYF
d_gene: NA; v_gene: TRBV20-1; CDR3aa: CSARELEQYF
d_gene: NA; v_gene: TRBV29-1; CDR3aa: CSVRDPTEQYF
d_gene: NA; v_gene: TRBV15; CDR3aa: CATSRDLGDAGANVLTF
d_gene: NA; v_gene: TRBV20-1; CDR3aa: CSYGGGVGVYNEQFF
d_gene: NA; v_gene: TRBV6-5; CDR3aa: CASSYSMVTEAFF
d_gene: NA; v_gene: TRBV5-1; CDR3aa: CASSLEAVPTDTQYF
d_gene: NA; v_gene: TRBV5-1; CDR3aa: CASSLGDKGDQQYF
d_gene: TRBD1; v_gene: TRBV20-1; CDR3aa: CSAPLARQGVPNEKLFF
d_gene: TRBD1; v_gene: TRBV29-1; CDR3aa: CSVEQGVDTQYF
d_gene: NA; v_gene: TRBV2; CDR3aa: CASSPDTQETQYF
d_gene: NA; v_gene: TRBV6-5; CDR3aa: CASRNGGNTEAFF